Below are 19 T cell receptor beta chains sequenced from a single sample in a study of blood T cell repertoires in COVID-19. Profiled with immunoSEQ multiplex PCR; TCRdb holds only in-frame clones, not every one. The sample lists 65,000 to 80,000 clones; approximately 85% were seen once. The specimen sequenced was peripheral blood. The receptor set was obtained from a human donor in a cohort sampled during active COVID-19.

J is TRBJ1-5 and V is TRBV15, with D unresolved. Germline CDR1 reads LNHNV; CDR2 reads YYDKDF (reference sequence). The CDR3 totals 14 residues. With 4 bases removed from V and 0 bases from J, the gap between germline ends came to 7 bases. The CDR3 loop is CATSTAVSNQPQHF. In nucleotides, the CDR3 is TGTGCCACCAGCACCGCAGTTAGCAATCAGCCCCAGCATTTT.

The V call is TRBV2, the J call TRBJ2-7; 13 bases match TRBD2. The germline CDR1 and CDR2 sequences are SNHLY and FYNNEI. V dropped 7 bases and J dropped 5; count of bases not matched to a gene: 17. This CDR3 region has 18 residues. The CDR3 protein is CASTRGGPGLAGVHEQYF. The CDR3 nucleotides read TGTGCCAGCACCCGAGGGGGACCCGGACTAGCGGGGGTACACGAGCAGTACTTC.

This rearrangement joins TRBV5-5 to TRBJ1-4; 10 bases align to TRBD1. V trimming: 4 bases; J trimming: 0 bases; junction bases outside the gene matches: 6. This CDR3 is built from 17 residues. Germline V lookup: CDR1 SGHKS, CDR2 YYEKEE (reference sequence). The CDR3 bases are TGTGCCAGCAGCCCGACAGGGGGCCTTACAACTAATGAAAAACTGTTTTTT. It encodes CASSPTGGLTTNEKLFF.

The CDR3 loop is CASSRDRGTNEQFF. Here the CDR3 DNA reads TGTGCCAGCTCCCGGGACAGGGGGACCAATGAGCAGTTCTTC. The rearrangement joins TRBV18 to TRBJ2-1, with 11 bases aligning to TRBD1. Looked up from germline, CDR1 is KGHSH and CDR2 is LQKENI. Germline trimming cut 6 bases from V and 6 bases from J; bases unmatched to any gene: 4. The length of the CDR3 is 14 residues.

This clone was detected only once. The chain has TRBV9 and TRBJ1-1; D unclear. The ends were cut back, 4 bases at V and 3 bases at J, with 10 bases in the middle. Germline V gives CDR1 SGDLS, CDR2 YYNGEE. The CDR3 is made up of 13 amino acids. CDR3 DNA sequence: TGTGCCAGCAGCCCCCTCCTACACACTGAAGCTTTCTTT. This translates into CASSPLLHTEAFF. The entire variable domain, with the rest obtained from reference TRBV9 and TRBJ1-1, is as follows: DSGVTQTPKHLITATGQRVTLRCSPRSGDLSVYWYQQSLDQGLQFLIQYYNGEERAKGNILERFSAQQFPDLHSELNLSSLELGDSALYFCASSPLLHTEAFFGQGTRLTVV.

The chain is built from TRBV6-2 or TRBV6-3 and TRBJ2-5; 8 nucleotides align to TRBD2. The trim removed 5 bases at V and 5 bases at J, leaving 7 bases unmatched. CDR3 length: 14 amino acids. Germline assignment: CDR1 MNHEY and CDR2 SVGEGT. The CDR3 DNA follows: TGTGCCAGCAGTCGGGGGGGCCGGGGCGAGACCCAGTACTTC. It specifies CASSRGGRGETQYF.

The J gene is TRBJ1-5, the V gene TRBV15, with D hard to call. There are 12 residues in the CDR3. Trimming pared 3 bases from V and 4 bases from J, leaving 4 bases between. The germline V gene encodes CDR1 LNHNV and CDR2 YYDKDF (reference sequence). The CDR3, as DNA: TGTGCCACCAGCAGTAGTAATCAGCCCCAGCATTTT. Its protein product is CATSSSNQPQHF.

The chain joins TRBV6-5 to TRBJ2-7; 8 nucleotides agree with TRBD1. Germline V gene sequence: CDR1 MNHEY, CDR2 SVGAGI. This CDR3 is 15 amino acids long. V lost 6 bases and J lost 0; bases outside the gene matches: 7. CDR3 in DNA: TGTGCCAGCAGGACGAGGGACAGGATCTCCTACGAGCAGTACTTC. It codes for CASRTRDRISYEQYF.

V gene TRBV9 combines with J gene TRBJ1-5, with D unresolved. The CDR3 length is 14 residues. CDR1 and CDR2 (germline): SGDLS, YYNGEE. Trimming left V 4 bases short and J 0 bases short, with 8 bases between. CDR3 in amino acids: CASSPGVSNQPQHF. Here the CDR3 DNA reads TGTGCCAGCAGCCCCGGGGTTAGCAATCAGCCCCAGCATTTT.

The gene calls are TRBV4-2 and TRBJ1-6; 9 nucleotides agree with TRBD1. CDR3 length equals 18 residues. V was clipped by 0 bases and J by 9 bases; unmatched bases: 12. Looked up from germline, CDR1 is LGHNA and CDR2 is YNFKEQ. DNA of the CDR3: TGTGCCAGCAGCCAAGAGGGACAGGGTGTTTCTCAGGGTTCACCCCTCCACTTT. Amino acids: CASSQEGQGVSQGSPLHF.

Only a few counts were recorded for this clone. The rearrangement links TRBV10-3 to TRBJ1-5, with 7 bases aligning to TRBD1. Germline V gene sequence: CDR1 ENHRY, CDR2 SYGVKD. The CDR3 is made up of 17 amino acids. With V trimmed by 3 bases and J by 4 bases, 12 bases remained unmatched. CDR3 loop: CAISDPRGTDRNQPQHF. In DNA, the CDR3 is TGTGCCATCAGTGACCCCCGGGGGACAGACAGAAATCAGCCCCAGCATTTT.

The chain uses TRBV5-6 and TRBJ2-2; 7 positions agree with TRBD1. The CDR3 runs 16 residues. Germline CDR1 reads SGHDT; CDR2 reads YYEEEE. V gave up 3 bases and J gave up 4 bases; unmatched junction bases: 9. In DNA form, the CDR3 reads TGTGCCAGCAGCTCCATCGGGACAGCAGTCACCGGGGAGCTGTTTTTT. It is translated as CASSSIGTAVTGELFF.

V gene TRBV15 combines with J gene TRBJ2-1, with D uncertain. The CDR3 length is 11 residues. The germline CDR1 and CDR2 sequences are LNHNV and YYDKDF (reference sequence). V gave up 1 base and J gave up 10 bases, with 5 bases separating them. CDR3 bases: TGTGCCACCAGCAGAGCGCAGGAGCAGTTCTTC. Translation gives CATSRAQEQFF.

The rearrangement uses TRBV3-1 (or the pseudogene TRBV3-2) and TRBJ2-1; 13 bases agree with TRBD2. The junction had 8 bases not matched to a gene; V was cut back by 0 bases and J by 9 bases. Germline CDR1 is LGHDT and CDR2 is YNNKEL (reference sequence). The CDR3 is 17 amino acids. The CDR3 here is CASSQDVTSGGRGEQFF. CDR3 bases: TGTGCCAGCAGCCAAGATGTGACTAGCGGGGGGCGGGGTGAGCAGTTCTTC.

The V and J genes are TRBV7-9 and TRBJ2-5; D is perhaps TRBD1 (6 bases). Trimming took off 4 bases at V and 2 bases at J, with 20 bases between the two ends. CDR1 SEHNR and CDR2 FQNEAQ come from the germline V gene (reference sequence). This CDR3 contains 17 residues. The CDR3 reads CASSSRPTNRDQETQYF. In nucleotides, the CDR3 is TGTGCCAGCAGCTCACGACCAACAAACAGGGATCAAGAGACCCAGTACTTC.

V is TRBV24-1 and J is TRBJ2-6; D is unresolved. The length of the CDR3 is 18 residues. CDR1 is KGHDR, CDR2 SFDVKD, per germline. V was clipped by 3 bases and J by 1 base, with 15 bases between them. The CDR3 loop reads CATSDPASSSSGANVLTF. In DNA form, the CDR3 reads TGTGCCACCAGTGATCCCGCCTCGAGTAGTTCTGGGGCCAACGTCCTGACTTTC.

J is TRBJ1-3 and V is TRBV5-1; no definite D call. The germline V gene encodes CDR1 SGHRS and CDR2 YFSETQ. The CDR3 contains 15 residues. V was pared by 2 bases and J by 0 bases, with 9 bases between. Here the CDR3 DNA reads TGCGCCAGCAGCTTTGAGGGCCACTCTGGAAACACCATATATTTT. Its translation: CASSFEGHSGNTIYF.

CDR3 protein: CASSLAGIPNEQFF. CDR3 coding DNA: TGTGCCAGCAGCTTGGCCGGGATCCCCAATGAGCAGTTCTTC. The chain carries TRBV5-4 and TRBJ2-1; D might be TRBD2 (5 bases). Deletions cut 0 bases from V and 6 bases from J, with 10 bases between. The CDR3 consists of 14 residues. Germline assignment: CDR1 SGHNT and CDR2 YYREEE (reference sequence).

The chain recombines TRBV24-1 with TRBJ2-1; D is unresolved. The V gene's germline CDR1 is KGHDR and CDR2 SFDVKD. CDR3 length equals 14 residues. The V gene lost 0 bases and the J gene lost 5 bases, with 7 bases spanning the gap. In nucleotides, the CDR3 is TGTGCCACCAGTGATTTGGCGGCGGACAATGAGCAGTTCTTC. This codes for CATSDLAADNEQFF.